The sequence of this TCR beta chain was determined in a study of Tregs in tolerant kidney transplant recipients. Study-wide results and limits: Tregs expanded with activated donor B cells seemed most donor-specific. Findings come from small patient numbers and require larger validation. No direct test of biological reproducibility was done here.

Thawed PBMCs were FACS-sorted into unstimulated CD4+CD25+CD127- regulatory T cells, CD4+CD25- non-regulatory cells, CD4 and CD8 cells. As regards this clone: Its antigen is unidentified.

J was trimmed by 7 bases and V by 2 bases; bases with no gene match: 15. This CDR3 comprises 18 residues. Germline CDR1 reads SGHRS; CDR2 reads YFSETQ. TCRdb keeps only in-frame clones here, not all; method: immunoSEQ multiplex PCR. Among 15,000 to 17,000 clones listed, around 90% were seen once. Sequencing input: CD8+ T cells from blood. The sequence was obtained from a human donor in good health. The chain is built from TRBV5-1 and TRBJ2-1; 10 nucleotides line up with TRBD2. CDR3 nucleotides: TGCGCCAGCAGCTTCAGGGGGCATCTAGCGGGAGCACGTAATGAGCAGTTCTTC. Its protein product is CASSFRGHLAGARNEQFF.